The rows below give T cell receptor beta chains drawn from one sample of a study of CD8+ T cells in alopecia areata. This table comes from immunoSEQ multiplex PCR, and its TCRdb copy is limited to in-frame clones, with some not included. The sample contains 200,000 or so clones, approximately 52% of which appear only once. This specimen consisted of CD4+ T cells sorted from blood, obtained at week 0. The source is a human donor with alopecia areata. Each CDR3 is given with its conserved first and last residue. The order of the fields is CDR3 protein, J gene, V gene, D gene, CDR3 length. The D gene is left open where the match is weak.

cdr3_aa: CSVLGMRGDSNEQFF
j_call: TRBJ2-1
v_call: TRBV29-1
d_call: .
cdr3_length: 15

cdr3_aa: CASSSTSGSGETQYF
j_call: TRBJ2-5
v_call: TRBV7-3
d_call: TRBD2
cdr3_length: 15

cdr3_aa: CASRASGYLGEQYF
j_call: TRBJ2-7
v_call: TRBV6-5
d_call: TRBD2
cdr3_length: 14

cdr3_aa: CASSEAGGRTDTQYF
j_call: TRBJ2-3
v_call: TRBV10-2
d_call: TRBD2
cdr3_length: 15

cdr3_aa: CASGQGHF
j_call: TRBJ1-5
v_call: TRBV27
d_call: TRBD1
cdr3_length: 8

cdr3_aa: CAWSVRTSGIGDTQYF
j_call: TRBJ2-3
v_call: TRBV30
d_call: TRBD2
cdr3_length: 16

cdr3_aa: CASSADRDFKFF
j_call: TRBJ2-1
v_call: TRBV6-1
d_call: .
cdr3_length: 12

cdr3_aa: CASSSRDRGLYGYTF
j_call: TRBJ1-2
v_call: TRBV7-2
d_call: TRBD1
cdr3_length: 15

cdr3_aa: CASSLSADGDVGYTF
j_call: TRBJ1-2
v_call: TRBV11-1
d_call: .
cdr3_length: 15

cdr3_aa: CASSIGSTGIETQYF
j_call: TRBJ2-5
v_call: TRBV19
d_call: TRBD1
cdr3_length: 15

cdr3_aa: CSVARLTGALGSYEQYF
j_call: TRBJ2-7
v_call: TRBV29-1
d_call: TRBD1
cdr3_length: 17

cdr3_aa: CAWSPGRGLSYEQYF
j_call: TRBJ2-7
v_call: TRBV30
d_call: .
cdr3_length: 15

cdr3_aa: CASSRPLENQPQHF
j_call: TRBJ1-5
v_call: TRBV2
d_call: .
cdr3_length: 14

cdr3_aa: CASSSGAGDTQYF
j_call: TRBJ2-3
v_call: TRBV11-2
d_call: .
cdr3_length: 13

cdr3_aa: CASSSTAGGTEAFF
j_call: TRBJ1-1
v_call: TRBV11-1
d_call: .
cdr3_length: 14

cdr3_aa: CASSEYRRAETQYF
j_call: TRBJ2-5
v_call: TRBV25-1
d_call: .
cdr3_length: 14

cdr3_aa: CASSPPGANVLTF
j_call: TRBJ2-6
v_call: TRBV5-1
d_call: .
cdr3_length: 13

cdr3_aa: CASSESMRVVHF
j_call: TRBJ1-6
v_call: TRBV10-2
d_call: .
cdr3_length: 12

cdr3_aa: CASSKTGRLTYEQYF
j_call: TRBJ2-7
v_call: TRBV5-4
d_call: TRBD1
cdr3_length: 15

cdr3_aa: CSGHGGRGETQYF
j_call: TRBJ2-5
v_call: TRBV29-1
d_call: .
cdr3_length: 13

cdr3_aa: CAGTGALGYGYTF
j_call: TRBJ1-2
v_call: TRBV30
d_call: TRBD1
cdr3_length: 13

cdr3_aa: CASSQTGLAGADTQYF
j_call: TRBJ2-3
v_call: TRBV4-2
d_call: TRBD2
cdr3_length: 16

cdr3_aa: CSAEGRGSSYEQYF
j_call: TRBJ2-7
v_call: TRBV29-1
d_call: .
cdr3_length: 14

cdr3_aa: CASSQDTYRTAYQPQHF
j_call: TRBJ1-5
v_call: TRBV4-1
d_call: .
cdr3_length: 17

cdr3_aa: CASSLWQANTGELFF
j_call: TRBJ2-2
v_call: TRBV5-1
d_call: .
cdr3_length: 15

cdr3_aa: CAWRPREAGNTIYF
j_call: TRBJ1-3
v_call: TRBV30
d_call: .
cdr3_length: 14

cdr3_aa: CASSLNDAVTEAFF
j_call: TRBJ1-1
v_call: TRBV7-9
d_call: .
cdr3_length: 14

cdr3_aa: CASSLGTSRETQYF
j_call: TRBJ2-5
v_call: TRBV5-1
d_call: TRBD2
cdr3_length: 14

cdr3_aa: CASSTDTYEQYF
j_call: TRBJ2-7
v_call: TRBV7-9
d_call: .
cdr3_length: 12

cdr3_aa: CASSPTRGLLVSGELFF
j_call: TRBJ2-2
v_call: TRBV5-4
d_call: .
cdr3_length: 17

cdr3_aa: CASSVDARESYGYTF
j_call: TRBJ1-2
v_call: TRBV9
d_call: .
cdr3_length: 15

cdr3_aa: CASSHRDEKLFF
j_call: TRBJ1-4
v_call: TRBV25-1
d_call: .
cdr3_length: 12

cdr3_aa: CASSVHDSGSYEQYF
j_call: TRBJ2-7
v_call: TRBV9
d_call: .
cdr3_length: 15

cdr3_aa: CSARISGSKFF
j_call: TRBJ2-1
v_call: TRBV20-1
d_call: .
cdr3_length: 11

cdr3_aa: CSAAVGVFGYTF
j_call: TRBJ1-2
v_call: TRBV29-1
d_call: .
cdr3_length: 12

cdr3_aa: CSARGNAGNTIYF
j_call: TRBJ1-3
v_call: TRBV29-1
d_call: .
cdr3_length: 13

cdr3_aa: CASSPATGGTDTQYF
j_call: TRBJ2-3
v_call: TRBV18
d_call: TRBD1
cdr3_length: 15

cdr3_aa: CSGRTGSTEAFF
j_call: TRBJ1-1
v_call: TRBV29-1
d_call: TRBD1
cdr3_length: 12

cdr3_aa: CSVQGTENTEAFF
j_call: TRBJ1-1
v_call: TRBV29-1
d_call: .
cdr3_length: 13

cdr3_aa: CASSRGQVYEQYF
j_call: TRBJ2-7
v_call: TRBV7-2
d_call: TRBD1
cdr3_length: 13

cdr3_aa: CASSATLLGNSPLHF
j_call: TRBJ1-6
v_call: TRBV7-2
d_call: .
cdr3_length: 15

cdr3_aa: CASSIRGTGRTEAFF
j_call: TRBJ1-1
v_call: TRBV28
d_call: TRBD1
cdr3_length: 15

cdr3_aa: CASSSGLAGLGEQFF
j_call: TRBJ2-1
v_call: TRBV6-4
d_call: TRBD2
cdr3_length: 15

cdr3_aa: CASSRLAGHTDTQYF
j_call: TRBJ2-3
v_call: TRBV5-4
d_call: TRBD2
cdr3_length: 15

cdr3_aa: CSVGQGFYEQYF
j_call: TRBJ2-7
v_call: TRBV29-1
d_call: TRBD1
cdr3_length: 12

cdr3_aa: CASSIALTDTQYF
j_call: TRBJ2-3
v_call: TRBV19
d_call: .
cdr3_length: 13

cdr3_aa: CSVETSSYNEQFF
j_call: TRBJ2-1
v_call: TRBV29-1
d_call: .
cdr3_length: 13

cdr3_aa: CSVWPSGVETQYF
j_call: TRBJ2-5
v_call: TRBV29-1
d_call: TRBD2
cdr3_length: 13

cdr3_aa: CAWSYGEQGRGYTF
j_call: TRBJ1-2
v_call: TRBV30
d_call: .
cdr3_length: 14

cdr3_aa: CASSEIGRLTLYGYTF
j_call: TRBJ1-2
v_call: TRBV6-1
d_call: .
cdr3_length: 16

cdr3_aa: CATSWSVQPQHF
j_call: TRBJ1-5
v_call: TRBV15
d_call: .
cdr3_length: 12

cdr3_aa: CSAETSGGRDTQYF
j_call: TRBJ2-3
v_call: TRBV29-1
d_call: TRBD2
cdr3_length: 14

cdr3_aa: CASSLGLGSYNEQFF
j_call: TRBJ2-1
v_call: TRBV7-6
d_call: .
cdr3_length: 15

cdr3_aa: CASSLNGGSGTDTQYF
j_call: TRBJ2-3
v_call: TRBV7-3
d_call: TRBD2
cdr3_length: 16

cdr3_aa: CASSDQGIGSPLHF
j_call: TRBJ1-6
v_call: TRBV9
d_call: .
cdr3_length: 14

cdr3_aa: CATSREDRVTGYTF
j_call: TRBJ1-2
v_call: TRBV15
d_call: TRBD1
cdr3_length: 14

cdr3_aa: CASSEPAAFTGRYFGYTF
j_call: TRBJ1-2
v_call: TRBV6-1
d_call: .
cdr3_length: 18